These 31 T cell receptor beta chains were sequenced from one sample in a study of CD8 T cells in Susac syndrome. Random hexamers served to reverse transcribe roughly 0.5 to 1 ug RNA. From the immunoSEQ multiplex PCR reads, TCRdb called clonotypes with MiXCR, one entry per CDR3 protein. The sample has around 80,000 distinct CDR3 sequences; under 95% are singletons. The sequencing input was CD8+ T cells from PBMCs. All receptors derive from a human donor with Susac syndrome.

V usage is TRBV6-4 and J usage is TRBJ2-1, with 10 positions matching TRBD1. Germline values: CDR1 MRHNA, CDR2 SNTAGT. V lost 2 bases, J lost 3 bases, and 4 bases stayed unmatched. The CDR3 has 16 residues. The CDR3 nucleotides are TGTGCCAGCAGTGACACAAGGACAGGGGGCTACAATGAGCAGTTCTTC. Its protein is CASSDTRTGGYNEQFF.

CDR3 region: CASSEAGGTGELFF. Written as DNA, the CDR3 is TGTGCCAGCTCGGAGGCAGGGGGCACCGGGGAGCTGTTTTTT. V is TRBV6-6 and J is TRBJ2-2, with TRBD1 matching 7 bases. CDR1 and CDR2 from the germline V gene are MNHNY and SVGAGI (reference sequence). CDR3 size: 14 residues. V dropped 8 bases and J dropped 4; count of bases not matched to a gene: 7.

The gene calls are TRBV5-6 and TRBJ1-1; D perhaps matches TRBD1 (5 bases). The CDR3 extends over 15 amino acids. Trimming removed 1 base from V and 0 bases from J, with 10 bases in between. CDR1 is SGHDT, CDR2 YYEEEE, per germline. The CDR3 DNA reads as TGTGCCAGCAGCTTGTGGGGGGATCTGAACACTGAAGCTTTCTTT. This codes for CASSLWGDLNTEAFF.

This clonotype has only a few counts. The V and J genes are TRBV7-8 and TRBJ1-1, with 12 bases identical to TRBD1. The V gene's germline CDR1 is SGHVS and CDR2 FQNEAQ. The V segment lost 5 bases and the J segment 1 base; nucleotides outside the gene matches: 5. The CDR3 length is 16 residues. The CDR3 is CASSQGTGGANTEAFF. Written as DNA, the CDR3 is TGTGCCAGCAGCCAAGGGACAGGGGGCGCGAACACTGAAGCTTTCTTT.

The CDR3 DNA sequence: TGTGCCAGCAGTTTTGGTCAGACGAACACTGAAGCTTTCTTT. It yields the protein CASSFGQTNTEAFF. The chain uses TRBV27 and TRBJ1-1; D remains unclear. V was trimmed by 3 bases and J by 1 base, leaving 9 bases between them. The germline CDR1 and CDR2 sequences are MNHEY and SMNVEV (reference sequence). The CDR3 consists of 14 residues.

The genes are TRBV20-1 and TRBJ1-2; 10 nucleotides align to TRBD1. CDR3 length equals 13 residues. V shed 5 bases, J shed 6 bases, and the junction held 6 bases outside the gene matches. CDR1 DFQATT and CDR2 SNEGSKA come from the germline V gene (reference sequence). CDR3 sequence reads: CSAHDRGLDGYTF. DNA for the CDR3: TGCAGTGCTCACGACAGGGGGCTAGATGGCTACACCTTC.

This clonotype was detected once. The rearrangement links TRBV30 to TRBJ2-1, with 10 bases identical to TRBD2. Germline loops: CDR1 GTSNPN, CDR2 SVGIG (reference sequence). Trimming took 2 bases from V and 5 from J; bases not matched to a gene: 6. The CDR3 consists of 15 residues. This chain's CDR3 is CAWSPGTSADNEQFF. CDR3 nucleotide sequence: TGTGCCTGGAGTCCTGGGACTAGCGCCGACAATGAGCAGTTCTTC.

V and J are TRBV20-1 and TRBJ1-3; no firm D call. V was clipped by 4 bases and J by 5 bases, with 21 bases between them. The CDR3 is made up of 16 amino acids. From germline, CDR1 is DFQATT and CDR2 SNEGSKA (reference sequence). CDR3 in DNA: TGCAGTGCTATTGGGCTCCATCGGACCCGCAGAAACACCATATATTTT. It specifies CSAIGLHRTRRNTIYF.

The rearrangement links TRBV27 to TRBJ2-7; TRBD1 matches 7 bases. This CDR3 has 15 residues. V lost 4 bases to trimming and J lost 6 bases; unmatched junction nucleotides: 12. The V gene's germline CDR1 is MNHEY and CDR2 SMNVEV (reference sequence). CDR3 loop: CASSSQTGQISEQYF. The CDR3 DNA reads TGTGCCAGCAGTTCCCAGACAGGGCAAATTAGCGAGCAGTACTTC.

V and J are TRBV6-1 and TRBJ1-1, with D possibly being TRBD1 (5 bases). The V gene lost 1 base and the J gene lost 1 base, with 13 bases spanning the gap. Germline V gives CDR1 MNHNS, CDR2 SASEGT. This CDR3 has 16 amino acids. The CDR3 coding sequence is TGTGCCAGCAGTGAAGACTGGGGGGAAAAGAACACTGAAGCTTTCTTT. Amino acid sequence: CASSEDWGEKNTEAFF.

The rearrangement uses TRBV15 and TRBJ2-7; D may match TRBD1 or TRBD2 (5 bases each). Germline lookup yields CDR1 LNHNV and CDR2 YYDKDF (reference sequence). V was trimmed by 3 bases and J by 1 base, leaving 16 bases between them. This CDR3 spans 16 amino acids. The DNA for the CDR3 is TGTGCCACCAGCAGTGTCCAGTGGGGGAGTTCCTACGAGCAGTACTTC. As protein: CATSSVQWGSSYEQYF. Drawing the rest from reference TRBV15 and TRBJ2-7, the complete variable domain is DAMVIQNPRYQVTQFGKPVTLSCSQTLNHNVMYWYQQKSSQAPKLLFHYYDKDFNNEADTPDNFQSRRPNTSFCFLDIRSPGLGDTAMYLCATSSVQWGSSYEQYFGPGTRLTVT.

This rearrangement joins TRBV6-5 to TRBJ2-7, with a possible D match to TRBD1 (5 bases). The CDR3 sequence is 14 residues long. Germline CDR1 is MNHEY and CDR2 is SVGAGI. V dropped 6 bases and J dropped 3 bases, with 15 bases sitting between them. CDR3 sequence (DNA): TGTGCCAGCAGGGCTCTCGGACACCACTACGAGCAGTACTTC. Residues: CASRALGHHYEQYF.

The chain uses TRBV6-1 and TRBJ2-5; 7 bases line up with TRBD1. The V gene end was trimmed by 3 bases and the J gene end by 3 bases; junction bases not matched to a gene: 4. CDR1 MNHNS and CDR2 SASEGT come from the germline V gene. This CDR3 has 14 residues. CDR3 region: CASSDWTGEETQYF. The CDR3 DNA reads as TGTGCCAGCAGTGACTGGACAGGAGAAGAGACCCAGTACTTC.

V gene TRBV12-3 or TRBV12-4 combines with J gene TRBJ1-4; 7 bases are a match to TRBD1. The V segment lost 5 bases and the J segment 7 bases; nucleotides outside the gene matches: 7. The CDR3 extends over 14 amino acids. CDR3: CASSGDSLGEKLFF. The CDR3 nucleotides read TGTGCCAGCAGTGGGGACAGCCTCGGTGAAAAACTGTTTTTT.

The chain has TRBV28 and TRBJ1-2, with unresolved D. Per the germline V gene, CDR1 is MDHEN and CDR2 is SYDVKM. The CDR3 is made up of 10 amino acids. Trimming cost V 10 bases and J 4 bases, with 7 bases left between them. CDR3 DNA: TGTGCCACCTGTTCCTATGGCTACACCTTC. This gives the protein CATCSYGYTF.

DNA for the CDR3: TGTGCCAGCAGCAATGGACAGGCGGGGTCCTATAATTCACCCCTCCACTTT. It yields the protein CASSNGQAGSYNSPLHF. The genes are TRBV5-4 and TRBJ1-6; TRBD1 matches 7 bases. Germline loops: CDR1 SGHNT, CDR2 YYREEE (reference sequence). V shed 4 bases, J shed 1 base, and the junction held 8 bases outside the gene matches. The CDR3 is 17 residues long.

The rearrangement joins TRBV20-1 to TRBJ2-1; D could derive from TRBD1 or TRBD2 (6 bases each). The CDR3 is 14 amino acids. The germline CDR1 and CDR2 sequences are DFQATT and SNEGSKA (reference sequence). V was pared by 6 bases and J by 4 bases, with 16 bases between. CDR3: CSAGERGVYNEQFF. DNA of the CDR3: TGCAGTGCCGGCGAAAGGGGGGTATACAATGAGCAGTTCTTC.

The chain has TRBV7-9 and TRBJ2-1; the D gene is possibly TRBD1 (6 bases). There are 16 residues in the CDR3. Deletions cut 4 bases from V and 7 bases from J, with 20 bases between. Germline V CDR1 and CDR2: SEHNR, FQNEAQ (reference sequence). The DNA for the CDR3 is TGTGCCAGCAGCTCAGGCAAGGGACAAGTGCGGAATGAGCAGTTCTTC. This gives the protein CASSSGKGQVRNEQFF.

This chain uses TRBV7-9 with TRBJ2-7, with TRBD2 matching 8 bases. Unmatched junction bases numbered 5, after V lost 1 base and J lost 0 bases. The CDR3 spans 16 residues. Germline lookup yields CDR1 SEHNR and CDR2 FQNEAQ (reference sequence). The CDR3 reads CASSLGSGEASYEQYF. Here the CDR3 DNA reads TGTGCCAGCAGCTTAGGTAGCGGGGAAGCCTCCTACGAGCAGTACTTC.

This clonotype has only one observation. The chain is built from TRBV5-1 and TRBJ1-1, with D possibly TRBD1 on 6 matching bases. V shed 4 bases and J shed 0 bases, with 13 bases lying between them. Germline CDR1 reads SGHRS; CDR2 reads YFSETQ. The CDR3 length is 15 residues. CDR3 nucleotide sequence: TGCGCCAGCAGCGTTTTGGGACAAATGAACACTGAAGCTTTCTTT. Its protein is CASSVLGQMNTEAFF. The whole variable domain, filled in from reference TRBV5-1 and TRBJ1-1, reads KAGVTQTPRYLIKTRGQQVTLSCSPISGHRSVSWYQQTPGQGLQFLFEYFSETQRNKGNFPGRFSGRQFSNSRSEMNVSTLELGDSALYLCASSVLGQMNTEAFFGQGTRLTVV.

The chain carries TRBV20-1 and TRBJ1-3, with a tentative D call TRBD1 (5 bases). The CDR3 is 14 amino acids. The V end lost 0 bases, the J end lost 1 base, and 7 bases lay between the germline ends. From germline, CDR1 is DFQATT and CDR2 SNEGSKA (reference sequence). The CDR3 DNA reads as TGCAGTGCTAGAGAGACAGAATCTGGAAACACCATATATTTT. Amino acids: CSARETESGNTIYF.

The chain joins TRBV18 to TRBJ2-2; D not certain. Trimming removed 3 bases from V and 1 base from J, with 9 bases in between. This CDR3 region has 15 residues. Germline CDR1 reads KGHSH; CDR2 reads LQKENI. Here the CDR3 reads CASSPEHENTGELFF. The CDR3 bases are TGTGCCAGCTCACCGGAACATGAGAACACCGGGGAGCTGTTTTTT.

In nucleotides, the CDR3 is TGTGCCAGTAGTATAATCCGGGGACGAAGGAGCTCCAATCAGCCCCAGCATTTT. Amino acids: CASSIIRGRRSSNQPQHF. The rearrangement uses TRBV19 and TRBJ1-5; TRBD1 is a possible D gene (5 bases). Between the trimmed V and J ends, which lost 2 bases and 3 bases, there was a span of 20 bases. CDR3 length equals 18 residues. Germline values: CDR1 LNHDA, CDR2 SQIVND (reference sequence). Using reference TRBV19 and TRBJ1-5 for the parts outside the CDR3, the full variable domain is DGGITQSPKYLFRKEGQNVTLSCEQNLNHDAMYWYRQDPGQGLRLIYYSQIVNDFQKGDIAEGYSVSREKKESFPLTVTSAQKNPTAFYLCASSIIRGRRSSNQPQHFGDGTRLSIL.

V and J are TRBV5-5 and TRBJ2-7; D is unresolved. From germline, CDR1 is SGHKS and CDR2 YYEKEE (reference sequence). The V gene lost 0 bases and the J gene lost 3 bases, with 7 bases spanning the gap. This CDR3 region has 13 residues. CDR3 sequence (DNA): TGTGCCAGCAGCTTGGCGGCAAGCTACGAGCAGTACTTC. Translation: CASSLAASYEQYF.

V usage is TRBV20-1 and J usage is TRBJ2-1; D uncertain. Germline V gives CDR1 DFQATT, CDR2 SNEGSKA (reference sequence). The ends were cut back, 3 bases at V and 6 bases at J, with 3 bases in the middle. The length of the CDR3 is 10 residues. The DNA for the CDR3 is TGCAGTGCTAGGGTCAATGAGCAGTTCTTC. Amino acid sequence: CSARVNEQFF.

The chain links TRBV11-1 to TRBJ2-1; 10 bases line up with TRBD2. Germline V gene lookup returns CDR1 SGHAT and CDR2 FQDESV (reference sequence). With V trimmed by 1 base and J by 1 base, 16 bases remained unmatched. The CDR3 is made up of 21 amino acids. The CDR3 coding sequence is TGTGCCAGCAGCTTAGTAGGTAAGGCTAGCGGGAGTGGCCTTTCCTACAATGAGCAGTTCTTC. Translation: CASSLVGKASGSGLSYNEQFF. Full variable domain (missing parts from reference TRBV11-1 and TRBJ2-1): EAEVAQSPRYKITEKSQAVAFWCDPISGHATLYWYRQILGQGPELLVQFQDESVVDDSQLPKDRFSAERLKGVDSTLKIQPAELGDSAMYLCASSLVGKASGSGLSYNEQFFGPGTRLTVL.

V usage is TRBV27 and J usage is TRBJ2-2; D remains ambiguous. This CDR3 has 12 residues. Germline V gene sequence: CDR1 MNHEY, CDR2 SMNVEV (reference sequence). Trimming stripped 0 bases from V and 7 bases from J, with 3 bases between. Here the CDR3 reads CASSLSYGELFF. The CDR3 DNA reads TGTGCCAGCAGTTTATCGTACGGGGAGCTGTTTTTT.

This sequence joins TRBV20-1 and TRBJ2-5, with 16 bases fitting TRBD2. The CDR3 has 16 amino acids. Per germline, CDR1 DFQATT and CDR2 SNEGSKA (reference sequence). The V gene end was trimmed by 6 bases and the J gene end by 1 base; junction bases not matched to a gene: 5. The CDR3 region is CSAPGTSGGVQETQYF. The CDR3 DNA reads TGCAGTGCCCCTGGGACTAGCGGGGGGGTCCAAGAGACCCAGTACTTC.

The CDR3 spells CASSLAPVKYNEQFF. As DNA, the CDR3 is TGTGCCAGCAGCTTAGCTCCTGTCAAATACAATGAGCAGTTCTTC. The J gene is TRBJ2-1, the V gene TRBV7-9; D uncertain. From germline, CDR1 is SEHNR and CDR2 FQNEAQ (reference sequence). V was cut by 0 bases and J by 4 bases, with 10 bases left in between. This CDR3 spans 15 amino acids. Using reference TRBV7-9 and TRBJ2-1 for the parts outside the CDR3, the full variable domain is DTGVSQNPRHKITKRGQNVTFRCDPISEHNRLYWYRQTLGQGPEFLTYFQNEAQLEKSRLLSDRFSAERPKGSFSTLEIQRTEQGDSAMYLCASSLAPVKYNEQFFGPGTRLTVL.

J is TRBJ1-1 and V is TRBV9; 8 bases fit TRBD1. The germline V gene encodes CDR1 SGDLS and CDR2 YYNGEE. The CDR3 is 13 residues long. J lost 7 bases, V lost 0 bases, and 2 bases had no gene match. Written as DNA, the CDR3 is TGTGCCAGCAGCGTAGTCGGACAGGGTGAAGCTTTCTTT. This gives the protein CASSVVGQGEAFF. The full variable domain, completed using reference TRBV9 and TRBJ1-1, is DSGVTQTPKHLITATGQRVTLRCSPRSGDLSVYWYQQSLDQGLQFLIQYYNGEERAKGNILERFSAQQFPDLHSELNLSSLELGDSALYFCASSVVGQGEAFFGQGTRLTVV.

V and J are TRBV7-6 and TRBJ2-1; no clear D gene. V was shortened by 1 base and J by 6 bases, with 13 bases between the two germline ends. Germline values: CDR1 SGHVS, CDR2 FNYEAQ. This CDR3 has 15 residues. CDR3 residues: CASSLDLGAVNEQFF. In nucleotides, the CDR3 is TGTGCCAGCAGCTTAGACCTCGGTGCGGTCAATGAGCAGTTCTTC.